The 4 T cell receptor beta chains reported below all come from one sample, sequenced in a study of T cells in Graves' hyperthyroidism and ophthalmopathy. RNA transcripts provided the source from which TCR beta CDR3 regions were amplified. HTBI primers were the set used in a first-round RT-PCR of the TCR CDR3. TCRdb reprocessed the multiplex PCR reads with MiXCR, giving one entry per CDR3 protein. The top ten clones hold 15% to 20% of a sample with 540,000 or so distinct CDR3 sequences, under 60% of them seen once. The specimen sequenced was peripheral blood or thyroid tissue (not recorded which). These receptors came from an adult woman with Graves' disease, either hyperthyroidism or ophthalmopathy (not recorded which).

The CDR3 DNA reads TGCAGTGCTGCCCCCAGGGTTAAGGTTTCCGGGGAGCTGTTTTTT. Translated: CSAAPRVKVSGELFF. The V call is TRBV20-1, the J call TRBJ2-2; TRBD1 is a possible D gene (5 bases). The CDR3 is 15 amino acids. Trimming shortened V by 5 bases and J by 6 bases, and 19 bases separated the two germline ends. Germline V gene sequence: CDR1 DFQATT, CDR2 SNEGSKA (reference sequence).

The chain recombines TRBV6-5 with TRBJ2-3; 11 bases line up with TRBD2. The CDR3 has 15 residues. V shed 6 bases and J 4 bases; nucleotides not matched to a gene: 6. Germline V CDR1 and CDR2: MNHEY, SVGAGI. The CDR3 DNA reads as TGTGCCAGCAGAACTAGCGGGAGCAAACCAGATACGCAGTATTTT. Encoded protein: CASRTSGSKPDTQYF.

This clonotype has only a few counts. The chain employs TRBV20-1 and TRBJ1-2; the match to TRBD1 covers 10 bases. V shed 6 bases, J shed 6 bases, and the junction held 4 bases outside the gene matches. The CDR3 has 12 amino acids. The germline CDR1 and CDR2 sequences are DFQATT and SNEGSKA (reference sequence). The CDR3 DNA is TGCAGTGCAACGACAGGGGGCGATGGCTACACCTTC. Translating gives CSATTGGDGYTF.

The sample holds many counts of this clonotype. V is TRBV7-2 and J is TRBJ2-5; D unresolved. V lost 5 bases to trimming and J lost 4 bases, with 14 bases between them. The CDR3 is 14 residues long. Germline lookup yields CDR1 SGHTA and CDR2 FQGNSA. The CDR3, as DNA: TGTGCCAGCAGCCTTTCTAGGGCCCGAGAGACCCAGTACTTC. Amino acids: CASSLSRARETQYF.